This paragraph reports one T cell receptor beta chain. Antigen unknown. The data were obtained in a study of long-term antiretroviral therapy in people with HIV. This CDR3 has 13 amino acids. They ran version v3.0 of the immunoSEQ assay at survey level. The table came from immunoSEQ multiplex PCR; TCRdb's copy has only in-frame clones and leaves some out. The sample records over 20,000 clones, under 85% being singletons. Study-wide results and limits: The clones with expansion before ART were dominant in the repertoire at all time points.

This specimen was unsorted PBMCs, taken 0.4 years after starting antiretroviral therapy. The source of this sequence is a man between 50 and 59 years old with HIV. The chain has TRBV21-1 and TRBJ2-7; whether TRBD1, the table's D call, matches the DNA was not checked. TRBV21-1 is tagged as a pseudogene. Here the CDR3 DNA reads TGTGCCAGCAGTGTGGTGAGGGGGTGCGAGCAGTACTTC. Translating gives CASSVVRGCEQYF.